This entry lists 25 T cell receptor beta chains sequenced from one sample in a study of cytotoxic CD8 clonotypes in ibrutinib-treated CLL. Libraries were prepared by immunoSEQ multiplex PCR; TCRdb keeps only in-frame clonotypes and omits some of them. The profile shows roughly 60,000 clones, roughly 71% of them singletons. The sequencing used PBMCs, collected after 12 months of ibrutinib treatment. The receptor set was obtained from a human donor with chronic lymphocytic leukemia.

The gene calls are TRBV7-2 and TRBJ1-1; possibly TRBD1 for D (5 bases). The CDR3 sequence is 15 residues long. V was trimmed by 3 bases and J by 5 bases, leaving 16 bases between them. Germline CDR1 reads SGHTA; CDR2 reads FQGNSA. The CDR3 DNA sequence: TGTGCCAGCAGCTTCCACCGAGGGGCGGGGACTGAAGCTTTCTTT. It yields the protein CASSFHRGAGTEAFF.

CDR3 in amino acids: CASSERGPGIGKNIQYF. Here the CDR3 DNA reads TGTGCCAGCAGTGAAAGGGGCCCGGGGATCGGCAAAAACATTCAGTACTTC. This chain connects TRBV6-1 to TRBJ2-4, with D possibly being TRBD1 or TRBD2 (5 bases each). Germline V gene lookup returns CDR1 MNHNS and CDR2 SASEGT. CDR3 length: 17 amino acids. Trimming removed 2 bases from V and 3 bases from J, with 17 bases in between.

This chain joins TRBV30 and TRBJ2-2, with 10 bases that match TRBD2. J was trimmed by 3 bases and V by 7 bases; bases with no gene match: 8. This CDR3 region has 15 residues. Germline V gene data show CDR1 as GTSNPN and CDR2 as SVGIG (reference sequence). In DNA, the CDR3 is TGTGCCTCCCCCCCTAGCGGGAGATACACCGGGGAGCTGTTTTTT. It codes for CASPPSGRYTGELFF.

This rearrangement joins TRBV7-6 to TRBJ1-1; possibly TRBD1 for D (6 bases). The germline V and J ends were trimmed by 0 bases and 0 bases, with 8 bases remaining between them. The CDR3 spans 15 residues. Germline CDR1 is SGHVS and CDR2 is FNYEAQ. The CDR3 loop is CASSLADRLNTEAFF. The CDR3 nucleotides are TGTGCCAGCAGCTTAGCGGACAGATTGAACACTGAAGCTTTCTTT.

The chain employs TRBV7-9 and TRBJ2-7; D gene uncertain. Germline CDR1 is SEHNR and CDR2 is FQNEAQ (reference sequence). The V end was cut by 1 base, the J end by 3 bases, with 16 bases between. CDR3 length: 16 amino acids. The CDR3 nucleotides are TGTGCCAGCAGCTTAGTGGTCGGCGGTGGTTACTACGAGCAGTACTTC. Translating gives CASSLVVGGGYYEQYF.

The chain recombines TRBV6-5 with TRBJ1-1; a weak D match, TRBD1 (6 bases). Deletions cut 7 bases from V and 1 base from J, with 10 bases between. This CDR3 has 13 amino acids. Germline values: CDR1 MNHEY, CDR2 SVGAGI. The CDR3 loop is CASTRTANTEAFF. The DNA for the CDR3 is TGTGCCAGCACCCGGACAGCGAACACTGAAGCTTTCTTT.

The V and J genes are TRBV28 and TRBJ2-7; D possibly matches TRBD1 or TRBD2 (5 bases each). Germline V gives CDR1 MDHEN, CDR2 SYDVKM. V was trimmed by 7 bases and J by 1 base, leaving 20 bases between them. This CDR3 is built from 16 residues. The CDR3 nucleotides read TGTGCCAGCACCTCTGGGGGAATCCAGGATTCCTACGAGCAGTACTTC. This translates into CASTSGGIQDSYEQYF.

V gene TRBV28 combines with J gene TRBJ2-7; D remains ambiguous. The germline V gene has CDR1 MDHEN and CDR2 SYDVKM. Trimming cost V 5 bases and J 2 bases, with 19 bases left between them. This CDR3 comprises 16 residues. In nucleotides, the CDR3 is TGTGCCAGCAGTCTCATTCGACGGAGTTCACCCTACGAGCAGTACTTC. This encodes CASSLIRRSSPYEQYF. Full variable domain (missing parts from reference TRBV28 and TRBJ2-7): DVKVTQSSRYLVKRTGEKVFLECVQDMDHENMFWYRQDPGLGLRLIYFSYDVKMKEKGDIPEGYSVSREKKERFSLILESASTNQTSMYLCASSLIRRSSPYEQYFGPGTRLTVT.

CDR3 nucleotide sequence: TGTGCCAGCAGCGCACAGGGGGGGCAAACCATATATTTT. Its protein product is CASSAQGGQTIYF. V is TRBV7-2 and J is TRBJ1-3; 8 bases line up with TRBD1. From germline, CDR1 is SGHTA and CDR2 FQGNSA. The CDR3 is 13 residues long. The V gene end was trimmed by 5 bases and the J gene end by 10 bases; junction bases not matched to a gene: 7.

The chain is built from TRBV5-1 and TRBJ2-7, with D perhaps TRBD1 or TRBD2 (5 bases each). Germline CDR1 reads SGHRS; CDR2 reads YFSETQ. This CDR3 spans 15 amino acids. V shed 4 bases and J shed 3 bases, with 17 bases lying between them. CDR3 loop: CASSPFRGVGYEQYF. The CDR3 nucleotides are TGCGCCAGCAGCCCCTTTAGGGGAGTCGGCTACGAGCAGTACTTC.

The V and J genes are TRBV5-1 and TRBJ2-4; D might be TRBD2 (5 bases). There are 14 residues in the CDR3. Germline V CDR1 and CDR2: SGHRS, YFSETQ. Between the trimmed V and J ends, which lost 4 bases and 9 bases, there was a span of 17 bases. DNA of the CDR3: TGCGCCAGCAGCAGAGGGCCTGGAGGAGGCATTCAGTACTTC. Translated, it gives CASSRGPGGGIQYF.

This clone was observed a single time. V is TRBV5-1 and J is TRBJ1-5; D perhaps matches TRBD1 (5 bases). CDR3 length: 14 amino acids. With 3 bases removed from V and 3 bases from J, the gap between germline ends came to 10 bases. Germline CDR1 and CDR2: SGHRS and YFSETQ. The CDR3 DNA is TGCGCCAGCAGCTCCGGACAAATCAATCAGCCCCAGCATTTT. Amino acids: CASSSGQINQPQHF. The variable domain in full, completed from reference TRBV5-1 and TRBJ1-5, reads KAGVTQTPRYLIKTRGQQVTLSCSPISGHRSVSWYQQTPGQGLQFLFEYFSETQRNKGNFPGRFSGRQFSNSRSEMNVSTLELGDSALYLCASSSGQINQPQHFGDGTRLSIL.

The chain has TRBV6-5 and TRBJ1-4; D is unresolved. The CDR3 runs 16 residues. Trimming cost V 0 bases and J 3 bases, with 11 bases left between them. CDR1 and CDR2 (germline): MNHEY, SVGAGI. The CDR3 nucleotides are TGTGCCAGCAGTTACTCGAATTCAGGAGCTAATGAAAAACTGTTTTTT. Protein sequence: CASSYSNSGANEKLFF.

This clone has just a few counts. The CDR3 DNA is TGTGCCAGCAGTGAAGCGGGGACTAGGTACAATGAGCAGTTCTTC. It translates to CASSEAGTRYNEQFF. V is TRBV6-1 and J is TRBJ2-1, with TRBD2 identical over 8 bases. Germline loops: CDR1 MNHNS, CDR2 SASEGT. The CDR3 is 15 residues long. V shed 0 bases, J shed 4 bases, and the junction held 2 bases outside the gene matches.

DNA for the CDR3: TGCGCCAGCAGCCCACAGGGCGCCGTCACAGATACGCAGTATTTT. This codes for CASSPQGAVTDTQYF. The V gene is TRBV5-1, the J gene TRBJ2-3; D may be TRBD1 (6 bases). Germline-derived CDR1 and CDR2 are SGHRS and YFSETQ. Deletions cut 4 bases from V and 2 bases from J, with 14 bases between. The CDR3 extends over 15 amino acids.

The chain uses TRBV11-2 and TRBJ2-7, with D perhaps given as TRBD1 or TRBD2 (5 bases each). The V end lost 5 bases, the J end lost 5 bases, and 28 bases lay between the germline ends. Looked up from germline, CDR1 is SGHAT and CDR2 is FQNNGV. The CDR3 spans 18 residues. Here the CDR3 DNA reads TGTGCCAGCAGCCCACCCTTATCTTGGGACCCCCGGGCCGACGAGCAGTACTTC. Its protein product is CASSPPLSWDPRADEQYF.

This clone appeared once. V usage is TRBV5-1 and J usage is TRBJ2-3, with D possibly being TRBD2 (6 bases). The germline gives CDR1 SGHRS, CDR2 YFSETQ. V was trimmed by 4 bases and J by 10 bases, leaving 13 bases between them. The CDR3 length is 12 residues. CDR3 residues: CASSGGTGAQYF. The CDR3 bases are TGCGCCAGCAGCGGGGGAACGGGGGCGCAGTATTTT.

A note on this clone: One end of the junction does not line up with germline, which may come from a read error. The chain uses TRBV7-7 and TRBJ2-5, with D perhaps TRBD1 or TRBD2 (5 bases each). Looked up from germline, CDR1 is SSHAT and CDR2 is FNYEAQ (reference sequence). This CDR3 region has 15 residues. CDR3: CASSPLSGTIETQYF. CDR3 in DNA: TGTGCTAGCAGCCCCTTGTCGGGGACCATAGAGACCCAGTACTTC. Looking up the rest from reference TRBV7-7 and TRBJ2-5 gives the full variable domain: GAGVSQSPRYKVTKRGQDVTLRCDPISSHATLYWYQQALGQGPEFLTYFNYEAQPDKSGLPSDRFSAERPEGSISTLTIQRTEQRDSAMYRCASSPLSGTIETQYFGPGTRLLVL.

The chain combines TRBV7-2 with TRBJ1-2; D is ambiguous. The V and J ends lost 3 bases and 1 base respectively, with 6 bases between them. The germline V gene encodes CDR1 SGHTA and CDR2 FQGNSA. CDR3 length equals 13 residues. The DNA of the CDR3 is TGTGCCAGCAGCTTTACGGTTAACTATGGCTACACCTTC. Its protein product is CASSFTVNYGYTF.

The chain couples TRBV5-6 to TRBJ2-1, with TRBD2 identical over 12 bases. The germline V gene encodes CDR1 SGHDT and CDR2 YYEEEE. The CDR3 sequence is 15 residues long. Trimming at V came to 4 bases and at J to 4 bases, leaving 3 bases not matched to a gene. CDR3 bases: TGTGCCAGCAGCCGACTAGCGGGAGCGTACAATGAGCAGTTCTTC. This translates into CASSRLAGAYNEQFF.

The chain links TRBV5-1 to TRBJ2-7; TRBD2 is a possible D gene (5 bases). This CDR3 spans 14 amino acids. Germline V lookup: CDR1 SGHRS, CDR2 YFSETQ. V lost 4 bases and J lost 1, with 12 bases in between. The CDR3 loop is CASSGSALSYEQYF. The CDR3 coding sequence is TGCGCCAGCAGCGGTAGCGCTCTTTCCTACGAGCAGTACTTC.

The rearrangement links TRBV10-2 to TRBJ2-1, with 13 bases that match TRBD2. This CDR3 has 15 amino acids. Germline V gene data show CDR1 as WSHSY and CDR2 as SAAADI. V shed 6 bases and J 5 bases; nucleotides not matched to a gene: 4. The chain's CDR3 is CASRPTSGGDNEQFF. The DNA for the CDR3 is TGCGCCAGCAGACCCACTAGCGGGGGGGACAATGAGCAGTTCTTC.

This chain uses TRBV2 with TRBJ2-3, with 7 bases identical to TRBD2. Looked up from germline, CDR1 is SNHLY and CDR2 is FYNNEI. The CDR3 sequence is 15 residues long. The junction had 13 bases not matched to a gene; V was cut back by 6 bases and J by 7 bases. The CDR3 DNA is TGTGCCAGCAGCCCTAGCGGAACGAGAGGGAATACGCAGTATTTT. Protein sequence: CASSPSGTRGNTQYF.

The V and J genes are TRBV6-5 and TRBJ2-7; no reliable D call. V lost 2 bases and J lost 9, with 14 bases in between. Germline values: CDR1 MNHEY, CDR2 SVGAGI. The CDR3 runs to 13 residues. CDR3 coding DNA: TGTGCCAGCAGTTACCGAAACCTAATGAGGCAGTACTTC. Translated: CASSYRNLMRQYF.

J is TRBJ2-1 and V is TRBV7-8; no clear D gene. Germline values: CDR1 SGHVS, CDR2 FQNEAQ. Trimming cost V 0 bases and J 5 bases, with 5 bases left between them. This CDR3 contains 13 residues. CDR3 nucleotide sequence: TGTGCCAGCAGCTTAGCAAACAACAATGAGCAGTTCTTC. This codes for CASSLANNNEQFF. The variable domain in full, with the rest retrieved from reference TRBV7-8 and TRBJ2-1, is GAGVSQSPRYKVAKRGQDVALRCDPISGHVSLFWYQQALGQGPEFLTYFQNEAQLDKSGLPSDRFFAERPEGSVSTLKIQRTQQEDSAVYLCASSLANNNEQFFGPGTRLTVL.